Listed here is a single T cell receptor (beta chain). Its cognate antigen is unknown. This sample is part of a study of Ad26.COV2.S vaccination and SARS-CoV-2 variants. Overall study findings and caveats: Substantial post-vaccination breadth of spike-specific CD8+ and CD4+ T cell responses was reported.

Here immunoSEQ multiplex PCR was the method, and the copy in TCRdb shows in-frame clones only, minus some. The repertoire holds about 480,000 clones, with around 88% as singletons. Treatment denoted: around 19 received Ad26.COV2.S at low or high dose, single or two shots; several received placebo; per-sample allocation not given. Collection of samples fell on day 63 after the first vaccine or placebo injection. The sample in question was peripheral blood, obtained in a trial of Ad26.COV2.S vaccine versus placebo. This clonotype was obtained from a person between 18 and 65 years old who received the Ad26.COV2.S COVID-19 vaccine or a placebo.

Here the CDR3 reads CASSFIRGWAGQYF. For the CDR3, the DNA is TGTGCCAGCAGTTTTATTCGGGGTTGGGCTGGGCAGTACTTC. The V and J genes are TRBV28 and TRBJ2-7; perhaps TRBD2 as D (5 bases). Germline CDR1 reads MDHEN; CDR2 reads SYDVKM. Between the trimmed V and J ends, which lost 3 bases and 9 bases, there was a span of 18 bases. This CDR3 is 14 amino acids long. The whole variable domain, remainder taken from reference TRBV28 and TRBJ2-7, is DVKVTQSSRYLVKRTGEKVFLECVQDMDHENMFWYRQDPGLGLRLIYFSYDVKMKEKGDIPEGYSVSREKKERFSLILESASTNQTSMYLCASSFIRGWAGQYFGPGTRLTVT.